A selection of T cell receptor beta chains follows, all from one sample in a study of neoadjuvant nivolumab and ipilimumab in lung cancer. Method: immunoSEQ multiplex PCR; TCRdb's copy keeps in-frame clones and lacks some. The sample gives about 33,000 clones, more than 85% of which show up once; about 2.1% is in the top ten. The input for sequencing was peripheral blood, taken after neoadjuvant nivolumab, alone or with ipilimumab, at or shortly before surgery. These receptors originate from an adult with non-small cell lung cancer. CDR3s include the opening cysteine and the closing phenylalanine or tryptophan. Fields, in order: J gene, V gene, clone size, D gene, CDR3 DNA, CDR3 protein. The D gene is left open where the match is weak. For some rows the clone size is stated as once, few or many, or as a class when expanded; others skip it.

J gene: TRBJ2-3; V gene: TRBV7-9; clone size: .; D gene: TRBD1; CDR3 DNA: TGTGCCAGCAGGGTAGCCGGGACAGGGAGCACAGATACGCAGTATTTT; CDR3 protein: CASRVAGTGSTDTQYF
J gene: TRBJ2-1; V gene: TRBV5-1; clone size: .; D gene: .; CDR3 DNA: TGCGCCAGCAGCTTCTCACAGGGAGCCTCCTACAATGAGCAGTTCTTC; CDR3 protein: CASSFSQGASYNEQFF
J gene: TRBJ2-7; V gene: TRBV10-3; clone size: .; D gene: TRBD1; CDR3 DNA: TGTGCCATCAGTGAGCCCCGGGACAGTTTCGACGAGCAGTACTTC; CDR3 protein: CAISEPRDSFDEQYF
J gene: TRBJ2-6; V gene: TRBV18; clone size: once; D gene: .; CDR3 DNA: TGTGCCAGCTCCCCTACACGCTCCTCTGGGGCCAACGTCCTGACTTTC; CDR3 protein: CASSPTRSSGANVLTF
J gene: TRBJ1-2; V gene: TRBV6-6; clone size: .; D gene: TRBD1; CDR3 DNA: TGTGCCAGCAGTTCCCTGGGACAGGGAAACTATGGCTACACCTTC; CDR3 protein: CASSSLGQGNYGYTF
J gene: TRBJ1-2; V gene: TRBV7-9; clone size: .; D gene: TRBD1; CDR3 DNA: TGTGCCAGCAGGGGGACGACAGGGAGCTATGGCTACACCTTC; CDR3 protein: CASRGTTGSYGYTF
J gene: TRBJ2-1; V gene: TRBV6-1; clone size: .; D gene: .; CDR3 DNA: TGTGCCAGCAGTGACCCCCCCGTGCAGTTCTTC; CDR3 protein: CASSDPPVQFF
J gene: TRBJ1-2; V gene: TRBV29-1; clone size: .; D gene: .; CDR3 DNA: TGCAGCGTTATCGAGGACTATGGCTACACCTTC; CDR3 protein: CSVIEDYGYTF
J gene: TRBJ2-3; V gene: TRBV10-3; clone size: .; D gene: .; CDR3 DNA: TGTGCCATCATGAGTGGGAGAGGATCAGATACGCAGTATTTT; CDR3 protein: CAIMSGRGSDTQYF
J gene: TRBJ2-1; V gene: TRBV27; clone size: .; D gene: .; CDR3 DNA: TGTGCCAGCAGTTTGTACAATGAGCAGTTCTTC; CDR3 protein: CASSLYNEQFF
J gene: TRBJ2-5; V gene: TRBV5-1; clone size: .; D gene: TRBD2; CDR3 DNA: TGCGCCAGCAGCTGGGGACTAGCGTCCCATAAGGGAGAGACCCAGTACTTC; CDR3 protein: CASSWGLASHKGETQYF
J gene: TRBJ1-1; V gene: TRBV5-1; clone size: .; D gene: .; CDR3 DNA: TGCGCCAGCAGCGAATCACAGAACACTGAAGCTTTCTTT; CDR3 protein: CASSESQNTEAFF
J gene: TRBJ2-5; V gene: TRBV27; clone size: .; D gene: TRBD2; CDR3 DNA: TGTGCCAGCAGCCTGAGCGGGAGGGCTGAGACCCAGTACTTC; CDR3 protein: CASSLSGRAETQYF
J gene: TRBJ2-3; V gene: TRBV5-5; clone size: once; D gene: TRBD2; CDR3 DNA: TGTGCCAGCAGCCCCAACTCGGGCGGGAGGATCCTCTTCACAGATACGCAGTATTTT; CDR3 protein: CASSPNSGGRILFTDTQYF
J gene: TRBJ2-3; V gene: TRBV10-2; clone size: .; D gene: .; CDR3 DNA: TGCGCCAGCAGTGCTAGGGACTCTTCCACAGATACGCAGTATTTT; CDR3 protein: CASSARDSSTDTQYF
J gene: TRBJ1-2; V gene: TRBV5-1; clone size: .; D gene: .; CDR3 DNA: TGCGCCAGCAGCTTGGAGAGTGAATATGGCTACACCTTC; CDR3 protein: CASSLESEYGYTF
J gene: TRBJ1-1; V gene: TRBV5-1; clone size: .; D gene: .; CDR3 DNA: TGCGCCAGCTCTCTCATTGAAGAGACTGAAGCTTTCTTT; CDR3 protein: CASSLIEETEAFF
J gene: TRBJ2-1; V gene: TRBV7-8; clone size: .; D gene: .; CDR3 DNA: TGTGCCAGCAGCCCACCCCTTGGGTGGGACTCCTACAATGAGCAGTTCTTC; CDR3 protein: CASSPPLGWDSYNEQFF
J gene: TRBJ2-2; V gene: TRBV5-1; clone size: .; D gene: .; CDR3 DNA: TGCGCCAGCAGCTTGGCCCGGGGCCTCTCCGGGGAGCTGTTTTTT; CDR3 protein: CASSLARGLSGELFF
J gene: TRBJ2-2; V gene: TRBV6-5; clone size: .; D gene: .; CDR3 DNA: TGTGCCAGCAGTTACTCGAATGGGGCCGGGGAGCTGTTTTTT; CDR3 protein: CASSYSNGAGELFF
J gene: TRBJ2-7; V gene: TRBV27; clone size: .; D gene: TRBD2; CDR3 DNA: TGTGCCAGCAGACTAGCGGGAGGGATGGCGTACGAGCAGTACTTC; CDR3 protein: CASRLAGGMAYEQYF
J gene: TRBJ2-5; V gene: TRBV5-4; clone size: .; D gene: .; CDR3 DNA: TGTGCCAGCAGCTTCGGCCTATCCGCAAAAGAGACCCAGTACTTC; CDR3 protein: CASSFGLSAKETQYF
J gene: TRBJ2-4; V gene: TRBV5-1; clone size: .; D gene: TRBD1; CDR3 DNA: TGCGCCAGCAGCTCCGGACAGGGAATGAACATTCAGTACTTC; CDR3 protein: CASSSGQGMNIQYF
J gene: TRBJ2-4; V gene: TRBV28; clone size: .; D gene: .; CDR3 DNA: TGTGCCAGCAGGGGGACACCAGAAAACATTCAGTACTTC; CDR3 protein: CASRGTPENIQYF
J gene: TRBJ2-3; V gene: TRBV7-9; clone size: once; D gene: .; CDR3 DNA: TGTGCCAGCAGCGCGCAGGGAGATACGCAGTATTTT; CDR3 protein: CASSAQGDTQYF
J gene: TRBJ2-4; V gene: TRBV5-4; clone size: .; D gene: .; CDR3 DNA: TGTGCCAGCAGCCAAGGAGGATACTTAGCCAAAAACATTCAGTACTTC; CDR3 protein: CASSQGGYLAKNIQYF
J gene: TRBJ2-3; V gene: TRBV14; clone size: .; D gene: .; CDR3 DNA: TGTGCCAGCAGCCGCCGAGCAACAGATACGCAGTATTTT; CDR3 protein: CASSRRATDTQYF
J gene: TRBJ1-2; V gene: TRBV6-1; clone size: .; D gene: .; CDR3 DNA: TGTGCCAGCAGTGAAGCCGCTAGGAGTACTAACTATGGCTACACCTTC; CDR3 protein: CASSEAARSTNYGYTF
J gene: TRBJ2-3; V gene: TRBV29-1; clone size: once; D gene: TRBD1; CDR3 DNA: TGCAGCGCAACAGTACAGGGGGCGGGGGATACGCAGTATTTT; CDR3 protein: CSATVQGAGDTQYF
J gene: TRBJ2-7; V gene: TRBV6-5; clone size: .; D gene: TRBD1; CDR3 DNA: TGTGCCAGCAGTTACCCCAAGGGGGCCCTAACCTACGAGCAGTACTTC; CDR3 protein: CASSYPKGALTYEQYF
J gene: TRBJ2-1; V gene: TRBV7-2; clone size: .; D gene: TRBD2; CDR3 DNA: TGTGCCAGCAGCTTGACCAGCGGGAGAAGGAATGAGCAGTTCTTC; CDR3 protein: CASSLTSGRRNEQFF
J gene: TRBJ2-5; V gene: TRBV11-2; clone size: .; D gene: .; CDR3 DNA: TGTGCCAGCAGCTTAGGCACCGGGCCCCGCCAAGAGACCCAGTACTTC; CDR3 protein: CASSLGTGPRQETQYF
J gene: TRBJ2-3; V gene: TRBV4-1; clone size: .; D gene: .; CDR3 DNA: TGCGCCAGCAGCCTGACTGGGGATTCAGATACGCAGTATTTT; CDR3 protein: CASSLTGDSDTQYF
J gene: TRBJ1-2; V gene: TRBV7-2; clone size: .; D gene: .; CDR3 DNA: TGTGCCAGCAGCTTAGCGTCTCCCGCGATTCAGTATGGCTACACCTTC; CDR3 protein: CASSLASPAIQYGYTF
J gene: TRBJ2-3; V gene: TRBV11-3; clone size: .; D gene: .; CDR3 DNA: TGTGCCAGCAGCTACGCAGGGAGAGATACGCAGTATTTT; CDR3 protein: CASSYAGRDTQYF
J gene: TRBJ2-5; V gene: TRBV2; clone size: .; D gene: TRBD1; CDR3 DNA: TGTGCCAGCAGTCCCGGGACAGGGGCACAAGAGACCCAGTACTTC; CDR3 protein: CASSPGTGAQETQYF
J gene: TRBJ2-2; V gene: TRBV5-6; clone size: .; D gene: .; CDR3 DNA: TGTGCCAGCAGCTTGCTTACAGGGATGAACACCGGGGAGCTGTTTTTT; CDR3 protein: CASSLLTGMNTGELFF
J gene: TRBJ2-7; V gene: TRBV10-3; clone size: .; D gene: .; CDR3 DNA: TGTGCCATCAGTGAGTCGATTCAGCACGAGCAGTACTTC; CDR3 protein: CAISESIQHEQYF
J gene: TRBJ2-1; V gene: TRBV5-1; clone size: .; D gene: .; CDR3 DNA: TGCGCCAGCAGCCCCCGGACGCGCCCGTACGATTACAATGAGCAGTTCTTC; CDR3 protein: CASSPRTRPYDYNEQFF
J gene: TRBJ2-1; V gene: TRBV6-1; clone size: .; D gene: .; CDR3 DNA: TGTGCCAGCAGTGAAGATGGGAGGACCCGCTCCTACAATGAGCAGTTCTTC; CDR3 protein: CASSEDGRTRSYNEQFF
J gene: TRBJ2-6; V gene: TRBV11-2; clone size: once; D gene: TRBD2; CDR3 DNA: TGTGCCAGCAGCTTACACTCGGGGGGCTCTGGGGCCAACGTCCTGACTTTC; CDR3 protein: CASSLHSGGSGANVLTF
J gene: TRBJ1-3; V gene: TRBV18; clone size: .; D gene: TRBD1; CDR3 DNA: TGTGCCAGCTCACCACTTCGGGGACAGGGATGGAACTCTGGAAACACCATATATTTT; CDR3 protein: CASSPLRGQGWNSGNTIYF
J gene: TRBJ2-5; V gene: TRBV29-1; clone size: .; D gene: .; CDR3 DNA: TGCAGCGTTGAAATAGGCGGACAAGAGACCCAGTACTTC; CDR3 protein: CSVEIGGQETQYF
J gene: TRBJ1-2; V gene: TRBV6-5; clone size: once; D gene: .; CDR3 DNA: TGTGCCAGCAGTTACTCAGGGAAGAACTCCGGCTATGGCTACACCTTC; CDR3 protein: CASSYSGKNSGYGYTF
J gene: TRBJ1-1; V gene: TRBV28; clone size: .; D gene: .; CDR3 DNA: TGTGCCAGCAGTAACGAAGACAGGACACTAGACGAAGCCAGGCGGTTT; CDR3 protein: CASSNEDRTLDEARRF
J gene: TRBJ2-1; V gene: TRBV11-2; clone size: .; D gene: .; CDR3 DNA: TGTGCCAGCAGCTACCCGGCGGGGCAAGGTGAGCAGTTCTTC; CDR3 protein: CASSYPAGQGEQFF
J gene: TRBJ2-3; V gene: TRBV2; clone size: .; D gene: .; CDR3 DNA: TGTGCCTTGGGCCTTAGCACAGATACGCAGTATTTT; CDR3 protein: CALGLSTDTQYF
J gene: TRBJ2-7; V gene: TRBV14; clone size: .; D gene: TRBD2; CDR3 DNA: TGTGCCAGCAGCCAAGACCTCGGACTAGCGGGGGCCTACGAGCAGTACTTC; CDR3 protein: CASSQDLGLAGAYEQYF
J gene: TRBJ2-1; V gene: TRBV4-1; clone size: .; D gene: TRBD2; CDR3 DNA: TGCGCCAGCAGCCGGCGGACTAGCCGGGGAAATGAGCAGTTCTTC; CDR3 protein: CASSRRTSRGNEQFF
J gene: TRBJ1-5; V gene: TRBV6-1; clone size: .; D gene: .; CDR3 DNA: TGTGCCAGCAGCCCCACAGTAAATCAGCCCCAGCATTTT; CDR3 protein: CASSPTVNQPQHF
J gene: TRBJ2-1; V gene: TRBV7-9; clone size: .; D gene: TRBD2; CDR3 DNA: TGTGCCAGCAGCTTATGGTGGGCGGGGGATGATCGATCCTACAATGAGCAGTTCTTC; CDR3 protein: CASSLWWAGDDRSYNEQFF
J gene: TRBJ2-1; V gene: TRBV4-1; clone size: once; D gene: TRBD2; CDR3 DNA: TGCGCCAGCAGCCAGTTTGGAGGACGGGGCGGGAGAGTGGGTCACAATGAGCAGTTCTTC; CDR3 protein: CASSQFGGRGGRVGHNEQFF
J gene: TRBJ2-7; V gene: TRBV28; clone size: .; D gene: .; CDR3 DNA: TGTGCCAGCAGTTTATTGGGCTCGTTAAGCTCCTACGAGCAGTACTTC; CDR3 protein: CASSLLGSLSSYEQYF
J gene: TRBJ1-5; V gene: TRBV15; clone size: once; D gene: .; CDR3 DNA: TGTGCCACCAGCAGGGACTATAGCAATCAGCCCCAGCATTTT; CDR3 protein: CATSRDYSNQPQHF